Following are 9 T cell receptor beta chains from one sample sequenced in a study of long-term antiretroviral therapy in people with HIV. Run at survey level, the immunoSEQ assay was version v3.0. The table came from immunoSEQ multiplex PCR; TCRdb's copy has only in-frame clones and leaves some out. The table has around 30,000 clones, approximately 88% seen once. Specimen: unsorted PBMCs, collected 0.5 years after starting antiretroviral therapy. The origin of the receptors is a woman between 18 and 30 years old with HIV.

The chain links TRBV15 to TRBJ2-7; no firm D call. V lost 1 base, J lost 4 bases, and 14 bases lay in between. The CDR3 is made up of 15 amino acids. Germline CDR1 reads LNHNV; CDR2 reads YYDKDF (reference sequence). CDR3 residues: CATSRGVGRSYEQYF. CDR3 nucleotide sequence: TGTGCCACCAGCAGAGGGGTAGGCAGATCATACGAGCAGTACTTC.

This rearrangement joins TRBV5-1 to TRBJ2-7; the D gene is possibly TRBD1 (6 bases). The CDR3 spans 15 residues. V was shortened by 0 bases and J by 4 bases, with 14 bases between the two germline ends. Per germline, CDR1 SGHRS and CDR2 YFSETQ. The DNA of the CDR3 is TGCGCCAGCAGCTTGGGACAGCCTAGGGGGTACGAGCAGTACTTC. Its translation: CASSLGQPRGYEQYF.

The CDR3 sequence: CASSVGPSLGNEQFF. CDR3 nucleotides: TGTGCCAGCAGCGTAGGTCCAAGTTTGGGGAATGAGCAGTTCTTC. V usage is TRBV9 and J usage is TRBJ2-1, with D unresolved. In germline, CDR1 is SGDLS, CDR2 YYNGEE. The CDR3 covers 15 residues. V was shortened by 0 bases and J by 7 bases, with 14 bases between the two germline ends.

The CDR3 DNA is TGCAGCGCCTCGGACCCTCCCGGGGTCAATGGCTACACCTTC. This translates into CSASDPPGVNGYTF. The chain links TRBV29-1 to TRBJ1-2; D is undetermined. With 7 bases removed from V and 6 bases from J, the gap between germline ends came to 21 bases. The CDR3 length is 14 residues. The germline V gene encodes CDR1 SQVTM and CDR2 ANQGSEA.

This chain links TRBV15 with TRBJ2-7, with TRBD2 matching 9 bases. Losses at the gene ends were 1 base for V and 7 bases for J; bases not matched to a gene: 11. This CDR3 comprises 16 residues. CDR1 and CDR2 (germline): LNHNV, YYDKDF (reference sequence). The CDR3 bases are TGTGCCACCAGCAGAGGGGGGATAGCGGGAGTGTGGGAGCAGTACTTC. This encodes CATSRGGIAGVWEQYF. The full variable domain, its missing parts supplied by reference TRBV15 and TRBJ2-7, is DAMVIQNPRYQVTQFGKPVTLSCSQTLNHNVMYWYQQKSSQAPKLLFHYYDKDFNNEADTPDNFQSRRPNTSFCFLDIRSPGLGDTAMYLCATSRGGIAGVWEQYFGPGTRLTVT.

This clone is a singleton in its sample. This chain links TRBV9 with TRBJ1-5, with D perhaps TRBD1 (5 bases). In germline, CDR1 is SGDLS, CDR2 YYNGEE. V lost 3 bases, J lost 5 bases, and 15 bases lay in between. The CDR3 loop spans 15 amino acids. The CDR3 DNA sequence: TGTGCCAGCAGCGCTGATGGGGCAGTGGATCAGCCCCAGCATTTT. Translated: CASSADGAVDQPQHF.

This chain links TRBV18 with TRBJ1-1, with D unresolved. Germline CDR1 reads KGHSH; CDR2 reads LQKENI. This CDR3 contains 13 residues. Deletions cut 3 bases from V and 6 bases from J, with 11 bases between. CDR3 residues: CASSPNSSPEAFF. In nucleotides, the CDR3 is TGTGCCAGCTCACCCAATTCTTCCCCTGAAGCTTTCTTT.

The CDR3 loop is CASSWGGDGELFF. CDR3 nucleotides: TGTGCCAGCAGCTGGGGGGGCGACGGGGAGCTGTTTTTT. V gene TRBV7-3 combines with J gene TRBJ2-2, with D possibly matching TRBD2 (7 bases). V was shortened by 4 bases and J by 7 bases, with 10 bases between the two germline ends. CDR1 and CDR2 (germline): SGHTA, FQGTGA. There are 13 residues in the CDR3.

The chain recombines TRBV18 with TRBJ2-1, with 8 bases aligning to TRBD2. CDR1 KGHSH and CDR2 LQKENI come from the germline V gene. J was trimmed by 8 bases and V by 1 base; bases with no gene match: 4. The CDR3 has 14 residues. The CDR3 DNA reads as TGTGCCAGCTCACCACTAGCGGGACTCGATGAGCAGTTCTTC. Its translation: CASSPLAGLDEQFF.